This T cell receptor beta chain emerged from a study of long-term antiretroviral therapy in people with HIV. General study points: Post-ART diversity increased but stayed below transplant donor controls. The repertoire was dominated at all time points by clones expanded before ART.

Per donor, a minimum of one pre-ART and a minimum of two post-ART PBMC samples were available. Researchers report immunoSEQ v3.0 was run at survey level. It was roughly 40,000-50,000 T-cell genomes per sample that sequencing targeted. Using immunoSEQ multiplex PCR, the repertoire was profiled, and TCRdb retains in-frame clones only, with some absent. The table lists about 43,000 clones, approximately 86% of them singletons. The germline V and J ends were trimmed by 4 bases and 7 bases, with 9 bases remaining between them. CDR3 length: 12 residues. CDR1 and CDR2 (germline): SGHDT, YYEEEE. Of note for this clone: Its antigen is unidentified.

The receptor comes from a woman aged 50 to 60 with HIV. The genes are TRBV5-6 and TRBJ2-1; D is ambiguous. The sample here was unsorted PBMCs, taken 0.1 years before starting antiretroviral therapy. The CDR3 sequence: CASSMPRNEQFF. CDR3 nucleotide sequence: TGTGCCAGCAGCATGCCTAGGAATGAGCAGTTCTTC.